This TCR beta chain emerged from a study of blood T cell repertoires in COVID-19. As for the study in general: Sources were T cells, B-cell-depleted T cells, or PBMCs; the material itself was cDNA or gDNA.

Measured with immunoSEQ multiplex PCR; TCRdb has only the in-frame clones, and not every one. The sample has approximately 290,000 clones; roughly 84% are singletons. V shed 3 bases and J 5 bases; nucleotides not matched to a gene: 7. From germline, CDR1 is LGHNA and CDR2 YSLEER. The CDR3 covers 15 residues. This chain connects TRBV4-3 to TRBJ1-2, with 9 bases aligning to TRBD1. Sequences were obtained from peripheral blood. The TCR originated in a human donor with COVID-19, enrolled during active disease. The donor label of this sample is uncertain. CDR3 region: CASSQETGGSYGYTF. In nucleotides, the CDR3 is TGCGCCAGCAGCCAGGAGACAGGGGGGAGTTATGGCTACACCTTC.